What follows are 6 T cell receptor beta chains derived from one specimen sequenced in a study of T cell changes during pregnancy in multiple sclerosis. This table comes from immunoSEQ multiplex PCR, and its TCRdb copy is limited to in-frame clones, with some not included. The sample consists of over 90,000 clones, roughly 92% of them appearing once. This specimen was peripheral blood, taken after pregnancy. These receptors were obtained from a female donor with multiple sclerosis, enrolled in a pregnancy study.

The chain is built from TRBV19 and TRBJ1-5; weak D call: TRBD1 (5 bases). V shed 6 bases and J shed 1 base, with 13 bases lying between them. Germline V lookup: CDR1 LNHDA, CDR2 SQIVND (reference sequence). The CDR3 has 15 residues. The CDR3 reads CASRRRGGSNQPQHF. As DNA, the CDR3 is TGTGCCAGTAGGAGACGCGGGGGGAGCAATCAGCCCCAGCATTTT.

V usage is TRBV5-1 and J usage is TRBJ2-1; 9 bases are a match to TRBD2. CDR1 SGHRS and CDR2 YFSETQ come from the germline V gene. CDR3 size: 19 residues. V trimming: 5 bases; J trimming: 4 bases; junction bases outside the gene matches: 19. The CDR3 sequence is CASSLPGLAFPKTYNEQFF. The CDR3 nucleotides read TGCGCCAGCAGTCTCCCGGGACTAGCTTTCCCTAAGACTTACAATGAGCAGTTCTTC.

This chain links TRBV10-2 with TRBJ2-7; 7 nucleotides align to TRBD1. CDR1 is WSHSY and CDR2 is SAAADI in the germline V gene. V was pared by 7 bases and J by 5 bases, with 8 bases of the junction left unmatched. CDR3 size: 13 residues. CDR3 DNA sequence: TGCGCCAGCACTCCCCACAGGGGAGACGAGCAGTACTTC. It specifies CASTPHRGDEQYF.

CDR3 nucleotide sequence: TGTGCCAGCAGCCCGGTAGCGGGACAGGGGGTTTCCCATGGCTACACCTTC. Translation: CASSPVAGQGVSHGYTF. The J gene is TRBJ1-2, the V gene TRBV7-9; 11 nucleotides align to TRBD1. The germline CDR1 and CDR2 sequences are SEHNR and FQNEAQ (reference sequence). The V and J ends lost 5 bases and 6 bases, in that order; junction bases with no gene match: 14. The CDR3 covers 17 residues.

The gene calls are TRBV7-8 and TRBJ1-1; TRBD1 matches 7 bases. The CDR3 is 12 residues long. CDR1 SGHVS and CDR2 FQNEAQ come from the germline V gene. J was trimmed by 8 bases and V by 5 bases; bases with no gene match: 5. The CDR3 coding sequence is TGTGCCAGCAGCCCCCTGGACAGGGAAGCTTTCTTT. This codes for CASSPLDREAFF.

The DNA of the CDR3 is TGCGCCAGCAGCTTGGCGGGTTATGCCAATGAGCAGTTCTTC. Protein: CASSLAGYANEQFF. This chain connects TRBV5-1 to TRBJ2-1; D is ambiguous. Germline values: CDR1 SGHRS, CDR2 YFSETQ. The V end lost 0 bases, the J end lost 6 bases, and 10 bases lay between the germline ends. The CDR3 extends over 14 amino acids.